The T cell receptor beta chain under discussion was sequenced for a study of cytomegalovirus exposure and HLA in healthy donors. For the study at large: Inside one of the first data releases sat around 86 million unique TCRs taken from HLA-typed donors.

PCR primers comprised 60 Vbeta and 13 Jbeta primers. Some clones are missing from TCRdb's copy, which holds only in-frame ones; the method was immunoSEQ multiplex PCR. Among 150,000 to 200,000 clones, 65% to 80% were seen once, and the ten largest hold about 1%. Germline-derived CDR1 and CDR2 are LGHNA and YNFKEQ. The CDR3 runs to 15 residues. Between the trimmed V and J ends, which lost 0 bases and 0 bases, there was a span of 5 bases. Sequences were obtained from PBMCs. The rearrangement uses TRBV4-2 and TRBJ2-2, with D hard to call. The clonotype comes from a woman aged 40 to 50 in good health and CMV-seronegative. The CDR3: CASSQEFANTGELFF. The DNA for the CDR3 is TGTGCCAGCAGCCAAGAATTCGCGAACACCGGGGAGCTGTTTTTT.